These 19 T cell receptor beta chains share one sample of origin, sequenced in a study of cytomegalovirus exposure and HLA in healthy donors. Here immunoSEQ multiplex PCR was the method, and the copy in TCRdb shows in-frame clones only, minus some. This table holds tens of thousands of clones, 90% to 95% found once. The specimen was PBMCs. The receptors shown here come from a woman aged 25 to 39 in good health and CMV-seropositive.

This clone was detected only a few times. The CDR3 DNA reads as TGTGCCAGCAGTTTAGAGGGACTAGCGGAACCTTACAATGAGCAGTTCTTC. It is translated as CASSLEGLAEPYNEQFF. The J gene is TRBJ2-1, the V gene TRBV28; 11 nucleotides match TRBD2. The CDR3 is 17 residues long. After removal of 2 bases from V and 4 bases from J, the junction contained 7 bases not matched to a gene. CDR1 is MDHEN, CDR2 SYDVKM, per germline.

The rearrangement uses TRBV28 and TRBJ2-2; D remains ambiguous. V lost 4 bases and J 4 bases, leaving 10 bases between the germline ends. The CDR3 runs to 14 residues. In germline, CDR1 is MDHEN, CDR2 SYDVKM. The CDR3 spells CASSSRHFTGELFF. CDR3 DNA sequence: TGTGCCAGCAGTTCCAGACACTTCACCGGGGAGCTGTTTTTT.

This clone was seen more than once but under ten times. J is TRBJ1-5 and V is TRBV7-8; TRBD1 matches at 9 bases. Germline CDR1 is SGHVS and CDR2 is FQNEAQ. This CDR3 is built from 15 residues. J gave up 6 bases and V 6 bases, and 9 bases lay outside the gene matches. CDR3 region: CASSTDRGIRQPQHF. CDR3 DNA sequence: TGTGCCAGCAGTACTGACAGGGGGATTCGTCAGCCCCAGCATTTT.

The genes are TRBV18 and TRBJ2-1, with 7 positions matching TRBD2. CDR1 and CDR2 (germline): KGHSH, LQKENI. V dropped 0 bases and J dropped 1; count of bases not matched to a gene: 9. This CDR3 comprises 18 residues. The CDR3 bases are TGTGCCAGCTCACCACCTATGGGCGGGAGCGGGTCCTACAATGAGCAGTTCTTC. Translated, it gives CASSPPMGGSGSYNEQFF.

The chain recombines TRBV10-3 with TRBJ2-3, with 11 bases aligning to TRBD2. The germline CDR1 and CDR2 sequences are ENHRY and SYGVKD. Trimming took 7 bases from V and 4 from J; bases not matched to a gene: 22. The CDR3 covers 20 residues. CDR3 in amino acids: CAITGRGAASGRREADTQYF. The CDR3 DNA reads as TGTGCCATCACGGGCCGCGGGGCCGCTAGCGGGAGGAGGGAGGCAGATACGCAGTATTTT.

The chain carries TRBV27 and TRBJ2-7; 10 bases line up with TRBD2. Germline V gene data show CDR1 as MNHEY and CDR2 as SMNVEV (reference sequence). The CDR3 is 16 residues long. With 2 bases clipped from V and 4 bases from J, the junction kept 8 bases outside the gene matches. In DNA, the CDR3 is TGTGCCAGCAGTTTAACAGCGGCTAGCGGGAGATACGAGCAGTACTTC. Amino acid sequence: CASSLTAASGRYEQYF.

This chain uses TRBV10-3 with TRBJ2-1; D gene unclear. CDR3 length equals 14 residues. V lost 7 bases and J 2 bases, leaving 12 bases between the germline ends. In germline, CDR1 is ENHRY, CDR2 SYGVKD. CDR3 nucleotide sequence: TGTGCCATCAAAGGCGGCTTTGCCTACAATGAGCAGTTCTTC. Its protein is CAIKGGFAYNEQFF.

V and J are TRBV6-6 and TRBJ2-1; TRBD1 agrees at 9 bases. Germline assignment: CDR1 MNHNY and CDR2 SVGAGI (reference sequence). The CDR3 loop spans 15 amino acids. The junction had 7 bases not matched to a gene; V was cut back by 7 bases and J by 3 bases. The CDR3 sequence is CASTPPGQGYNEQFF. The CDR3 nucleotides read TGTGCCAGCACCCCCCCGGGACAGGGCTACAATGAGCAGTTCTTC.

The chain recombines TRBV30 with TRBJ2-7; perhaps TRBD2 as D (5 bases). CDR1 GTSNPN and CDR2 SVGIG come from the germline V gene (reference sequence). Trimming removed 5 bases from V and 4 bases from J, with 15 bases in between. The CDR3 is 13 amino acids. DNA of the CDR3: TGTGCCTGGGAGGAGTCCGGACTTTACGAGCAGTACTTC. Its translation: CAWEESGLYEQYF.

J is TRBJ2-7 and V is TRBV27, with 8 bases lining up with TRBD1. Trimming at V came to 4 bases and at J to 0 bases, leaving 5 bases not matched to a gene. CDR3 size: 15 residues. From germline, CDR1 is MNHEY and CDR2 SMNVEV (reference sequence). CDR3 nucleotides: TGTGCCAGCAGTTGGGGACAGGACTACTCCTACGAGCAGTACTTC. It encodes CASSWGQDYSYEQYF.

CDR3 sequence (DNA): TGCGCCAGCAGCCAAGATACAGGGCTCTGGACTGAAGCTTTCTTT. Translated, it gives CASSQDTGLWTEAFF. V is TRBV4-1 and J is TRBJ1-1; D may be TRBD1 (6 bases). Trimming shortened V by 0 bases and J by 5 bases, and 13 bases separated the two germline ends. The CDR3 contains 15 residues. Germline V gene lookup returns CDR1 MGHRA and CDR2 YSYEKL.

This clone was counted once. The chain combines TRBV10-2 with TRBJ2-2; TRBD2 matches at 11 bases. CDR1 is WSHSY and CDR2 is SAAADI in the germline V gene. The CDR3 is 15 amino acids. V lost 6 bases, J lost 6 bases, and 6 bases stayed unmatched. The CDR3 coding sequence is TGCGCCAGCAGATTAGCGGGAGGGCCGTCCGGGGAGCTGTTTTTT. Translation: CASRLAGGPSGELFF.

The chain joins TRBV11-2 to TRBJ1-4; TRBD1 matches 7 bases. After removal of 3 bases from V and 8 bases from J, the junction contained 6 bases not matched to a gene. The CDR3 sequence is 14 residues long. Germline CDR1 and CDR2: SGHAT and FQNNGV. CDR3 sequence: CASSLGDRVEKLFF. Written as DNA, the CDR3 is TGTGCCAGCAGCTTGGGAGACAGGGTCGAAAAACTGTTTTTT.

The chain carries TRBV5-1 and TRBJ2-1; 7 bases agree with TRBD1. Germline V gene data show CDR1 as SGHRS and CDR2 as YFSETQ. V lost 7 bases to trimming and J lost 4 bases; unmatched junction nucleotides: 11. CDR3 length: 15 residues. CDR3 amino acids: CASSGGRDSYNEQFF. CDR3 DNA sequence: TGCGCCAGCTCAGGGGGAAGGGACAGTTACAATGAGCAGTTCTTC.

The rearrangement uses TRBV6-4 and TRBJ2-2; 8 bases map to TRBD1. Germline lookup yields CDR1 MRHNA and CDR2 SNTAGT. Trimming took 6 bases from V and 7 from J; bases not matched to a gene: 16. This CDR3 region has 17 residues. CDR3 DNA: TGTGCCAGCAGAAAGCCGGACAGGGTGAGTTCTTGCGGGGAGCTGTTTTTT. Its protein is CASRKPDRVSSCGELFF.

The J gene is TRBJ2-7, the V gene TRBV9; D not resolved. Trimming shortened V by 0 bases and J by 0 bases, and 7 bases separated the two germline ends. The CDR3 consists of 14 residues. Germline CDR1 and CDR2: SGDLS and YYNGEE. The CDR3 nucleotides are TGTGCCAGCAGCGTAGGGTGGAGCTCCTACGAGCAGTACTTC. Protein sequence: CASSVGWSSYEQYF. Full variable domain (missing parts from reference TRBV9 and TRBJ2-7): DSGVTQTPKHLITATGQRVTLRCSPRSGDLSVYWYQQSLDQGLQFLIQYYNGEERAKGNILERFSAQQFPDLHSELNLSSLELGDSALYFCASSVGWSSYEQYFGPGTRLTVT.

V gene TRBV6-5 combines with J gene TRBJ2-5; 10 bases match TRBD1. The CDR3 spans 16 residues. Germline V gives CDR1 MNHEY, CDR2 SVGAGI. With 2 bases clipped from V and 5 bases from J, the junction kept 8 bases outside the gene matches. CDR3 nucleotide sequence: TGTGCCAGCAGTTACGGGACAGGGGCGGAGGGGGAGACCCAGTACTTC. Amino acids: CASSYGTGAEGETQYF.

The chain's CDR3 is CASGRSQLTDTQYF. The CDR3 bases are TGTGCCAGTGGTAGGAGTCAATTAACAGATACGCAGTATTTT. The chain couples TRBV6-5 to TRBJ2-3; D is unclear. Germline CDR1 reads MNHEY; CDR2 reads SVGAGI. The CDR3 is 14 residues long. Trimming shortened V by 9 bases and J by 3 bases, and 16 bases separated the two germline ends.

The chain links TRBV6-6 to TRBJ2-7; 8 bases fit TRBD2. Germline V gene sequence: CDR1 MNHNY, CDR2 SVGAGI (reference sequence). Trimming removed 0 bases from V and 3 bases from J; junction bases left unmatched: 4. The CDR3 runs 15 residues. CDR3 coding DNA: TGTGCCAGCAGTTACTCGAGCACTAGCGGCTACGAGCAGTACTTC. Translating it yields CASSYSSTSGYEQYF.